The TCR beta chain under discussion was sequenced for a study of technical replicates of blood from a handful of donors. Sequencing used immunoSEQ multiplex PCR; TCRdb keeps in-frame clones, though not all of them. The data show about 97,000 clones, less than 95% seen once. The germline V gene has CDR1 LNHDA and CDR2 SQIVND (reference sequence). This CDR3 comprises 12 residues. V lost 6 bases and J 7 bases, leaving 10 bases between the germline ends. J is TRBJ2-1 and V is TRBV19; D unresolved. The sequencing input was T cells isolated from PBMCs. The receptor's source is a human donor in good health. The CDR3 DNA reads TGTGCCAGTAGCGTACCGGAGAATGAGCAGTTCTTC. It yields the protein CASSVPENEQFF. The whole variable domain, remainder taken from reference TRBV19 and TRBJ2-1, is DGGITQSPKYLFRKEGQNVTLSCEQNLNHDAMYWYRQDPGQGLRLIYYSQIVNDFQKGDIAEGYSVSREKKESFPLTVTSAQKNPTAFYLCASSVPENEQFFGPGTRLTVL.